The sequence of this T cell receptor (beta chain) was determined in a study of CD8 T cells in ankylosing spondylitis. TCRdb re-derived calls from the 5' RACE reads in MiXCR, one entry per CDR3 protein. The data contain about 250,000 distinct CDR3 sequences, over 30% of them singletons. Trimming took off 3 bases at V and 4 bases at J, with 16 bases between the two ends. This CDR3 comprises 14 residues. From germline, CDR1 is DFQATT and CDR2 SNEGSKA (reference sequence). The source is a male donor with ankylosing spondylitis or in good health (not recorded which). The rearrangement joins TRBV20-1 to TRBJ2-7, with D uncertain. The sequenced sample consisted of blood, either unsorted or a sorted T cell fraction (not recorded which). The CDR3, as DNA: TGCAGTGCTAGCGGGTACTATCAGTATTACGAGCAGTACTTC. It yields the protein CSASGYYQYYEQYF.